This section outlines one TCR beta chain sequence together with its context. The data were obtained in a study of blood T cell repertoires in COVID-19. Looking at the study overall: Material from acute and convalescent COVID-19 was sourced from the United States, Italy and Spain. Sources were T cells, B-cell-depleted T cells, or PBMCs; the material itself was cDNA or gDNA.

Methods used by the authors: Scientists estimated how many nucleated cells there were by amplifying reference gene primers. The method was immunoSEQ multiplex PCR; TCRdb's version includes in-frame clones alone and lacks a portion of them. The D gene and trimming were derived from the DNA, and the V and J assignments and clone size from that table. The sample contains under 300,000 clones, around 80% of which appear only once. Germline lookup yields CDR1 MDHEN and CDR2 SYDVKM. This CDR3 comprises 16 residues. Trimming cost V 6 bases and J 3 bases; bases outside gene matches: 6. The sample taken for sequencing was peripheral blood. This rearrangement joins TRBV28 to TRBJ2-1, with TRBD2 identical over 12 bases. The receptor comes from a woman in her forties who had recovered from COVID-19. CDR3 nucleotides: TGTGCCAGCAGATTACTGACTAGCGGGGGCTACAATGAGCAGTTCTTC. Residues: CASRLLTSGGYNEQFF.